This T cell receptor beta chain comes out of a study of blood T cell repertoires in COVID-19. For the study at large: The cDNA or gDNA used as material had been derived from T cells, B-cell-depleted T cells, or PBMCs.

Original processing methods: Quantification of nucleated cells was approximated via reference gene primer amplification. The table came from immunoSEQ multiplex PCR; TCRdb's copy has only in-frame clones and leaves some out. The V and J calls and the clone size are those of that table, but D and trimming were determined from the DNA. The sample has roughly 180,000 clones, approximately 88% seen once. Trimming shortened V by 6 bases and J by 5 bases, and 11 bases separated the two germline ends. CDR3 length: 12 amino acids. Germline CDR1 and CDR2: LNHDA and SQIVND (reference sequence). Seattle patient enrollment occurred during active infection, with longitudinal follow-up thereafter.

The sample was peripheral blood. This TCR derives from a woman aged 40 to 50 with COVID-19, enrolled during active disease. V gene TRBV19 combines with J gene TRBJ2-7, with D possibly TRBD2 on 6 matching bases. The CDR3, as DNA: TGTGCCAGTAGGGCAGGGAGGAACGAGCAGTACTTC. Translation: CASRAGRNEQYF.